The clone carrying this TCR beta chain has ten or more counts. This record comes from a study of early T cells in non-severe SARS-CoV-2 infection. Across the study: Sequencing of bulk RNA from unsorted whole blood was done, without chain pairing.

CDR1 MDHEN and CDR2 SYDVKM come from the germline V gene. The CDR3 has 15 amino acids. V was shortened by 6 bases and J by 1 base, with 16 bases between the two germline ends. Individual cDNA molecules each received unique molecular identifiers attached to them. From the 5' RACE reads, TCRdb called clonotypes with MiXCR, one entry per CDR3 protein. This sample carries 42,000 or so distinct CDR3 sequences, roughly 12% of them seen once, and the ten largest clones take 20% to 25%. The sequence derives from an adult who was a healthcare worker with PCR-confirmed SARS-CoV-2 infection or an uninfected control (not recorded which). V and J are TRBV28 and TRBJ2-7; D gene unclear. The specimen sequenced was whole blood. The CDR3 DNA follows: TGTGCCAGCAGCCCCTGGGCGGTTCGATCCTACGAGCAGTACTTC. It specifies CASSPWAVRSYEQYF.